This TCR beta chain was found in a study of cytomegalovirus exposure and HLA in healthy donors. Study-level information: Early on, a data release was issued that held some 91 million unique TCRs from HLA-typed donors.

CDR1 is SGHRS, CDR2 YFSETQ, per germline. The V gene end was trimmed by 3 bases and the J gene end by 0 bases; junction bases not matched to a gene: 2. The length of the CDR3 is 15 residues. PCR was performed using 60 Vbeta and 13 Jbeta primers. In the original processing: Among the unique TCR beta chains that a later analysis counted, about 84 million in all, 10 million to 11 million were shared. Sequencing used immunoSEQ multiplex PCR; TCRdb keeps in-frame clones, though not all of them. The DNA gave D and trimming, while V, J and clone size come from that table. The repertoire has 69,000 or so clones, 74% of them found once; the top ten carry 8.5% to 14%. Every donor was a healthy person donating bone marrow.

The sample consisted of PBMCs. This chain connects TRBV5-1 to TRBJ1-3; 8 bases line up with TRBD1. The sequence was collected from a woman aged 55 to 70 in good health and CMV-seropositive. The CDR3 nucleotides read TGCGCCAGCAGCTATGGACAGGGCTCTGGAAACACCATATATTTT. It yields the protein CASSYGQGSGNTIYF.